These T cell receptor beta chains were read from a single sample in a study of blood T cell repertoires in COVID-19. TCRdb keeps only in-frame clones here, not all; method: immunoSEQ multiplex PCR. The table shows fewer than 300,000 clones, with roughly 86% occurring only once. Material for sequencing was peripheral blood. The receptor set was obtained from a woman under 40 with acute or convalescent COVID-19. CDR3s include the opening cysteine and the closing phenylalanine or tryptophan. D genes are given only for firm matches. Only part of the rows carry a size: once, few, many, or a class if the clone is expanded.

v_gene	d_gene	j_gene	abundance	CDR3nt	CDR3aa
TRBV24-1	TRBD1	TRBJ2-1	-	TGTGCCACCAGTGACCCGGGACAGGGGGTAAGTGGCTCCTACAATGAGCAGTTCTTC	CATSDPGQGVSGSYNEQFF
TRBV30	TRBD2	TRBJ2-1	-	TGTGCCTGGAGTGTATACGTTTCTAGCGGGTCCTACAATGAGCAGTTCTTC	CAWSVYVSSGSYNEQFF
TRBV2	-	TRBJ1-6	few	TGTGCCAGCAGTGTCCAGGGTAATAATTCACCCCTCCACTTT	CASSVQGNNSPLHF
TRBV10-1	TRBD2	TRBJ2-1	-	TGCGCCAGCAGTACCGCGGGACTAGCGGGAGGACTCTCCTACAATGAGCAGTTCTTC	CASSTAGLAGGLSYNEQFF
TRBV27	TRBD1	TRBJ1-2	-	TGTGCCAGCCCAGACAGGGGAAGAAACTATGGCTACACCTTC	CASPDRGRNYGYTF
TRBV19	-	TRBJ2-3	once	TGTGCCAGTAGAACAAACTTTGCGGGAGATACGCAGTATTTT	CASRTNFAGDTQYF
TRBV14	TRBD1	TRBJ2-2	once	TGTGCCAGCAGCCTCAGGGACAGGGGGCTCTCCGGGGAGCTGTTTTTT	CASSLRDRGLSGELFF
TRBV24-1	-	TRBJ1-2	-	TGTGCCACCAGTGATCTCGACAGAAACTATGGCTACACCTTC	CATSDLDRNYGYTF
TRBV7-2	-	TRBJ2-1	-	TGTGCCAGCAGCTTAGGTCGCAATGAGCAGTTCTTC	CASSLGRNEQFF
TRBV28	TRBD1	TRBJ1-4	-	TGTGCCAGCACGGAGGGACAGGGGGCAATCACTAATGAAAAACTGTTTTTT	CASTEGQGAITNEKLFF
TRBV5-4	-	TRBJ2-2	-	TGTGCCAGCAGCAAAGAGTCGGCCGGGGAGCTGTTTTTT	CASSKESAGELFF
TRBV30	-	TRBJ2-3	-	TGTGCCTGGAGTGCAGGGGCACACACAGATACGCAGTATTTT	CAWSAGAHTDTQYF
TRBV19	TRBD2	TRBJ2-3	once	TGTGCCAGTAGTATAGCGGGGACTAGCGATACGCAGTATTTT	CASSIAGTSDTQYF
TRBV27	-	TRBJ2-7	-	TGTGCCAGCAGTTCTATAGCGTCCTCAAGTCTTGGCTCCTACGAGCAGTACTTC	CASSSIASSSLGSYEQYF
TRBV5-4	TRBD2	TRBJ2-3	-	TGTGCCAGCAGCCCTAGCGGGAGGGGCACAGATACGCAGTATTTT	CASSPSGRGTDTQYF
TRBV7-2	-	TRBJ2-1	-	TGTGCCAGCAGCTTAAGTCCTAGCTCCTACAATGAGCAGTTCTTC	CASSLSPSSYNEQFF
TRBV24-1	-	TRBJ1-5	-	TGTGCCACCAGTGAGCCGGGGTTTGATCAGCCCCAGCATTTT	CATSEPGFDQPQHF
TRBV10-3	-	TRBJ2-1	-	TGTGCCATCAGTGAGGGGGAGGGGGCCTACAATGAGCAGTTCTTC	CAISEGEGAYNEQFF
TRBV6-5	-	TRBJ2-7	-	TGTGCCAGCAGACATCGCGGGCGACCCTACGAGCAGTACTTC	CASRHRGRPYEQYF
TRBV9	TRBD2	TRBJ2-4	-	TGTGCCAGCAGCGTAGCGGGAGGCGTCGAAATTCAGTACTTC	CASSVAGGVEIQYF